This TCR beta chain emerged from a study of T cell responses to AZD1222 COVID-19 vaccine. Study outcomes and limitations: Seropositive status at baseline applied to only a handful of AZD1222 recipients. The donor cohort was predominantly white British with a female majority, and clonal diversity may have been underestimated. Spike-spanning, vaccine-associated CD4 TCRs were dominant at 160-218 and 743-854. With two AZD1222 doses given, Spike-specific TCR breadth and depth both rose.

Sequenced by immunoSEQ multiplex PCR; TCRdb stores in-frame clones only, minus some. The top ten hold about 8.3% of the sample, which has about 100,000 clones, more than 85% seen once. A note on this clone: Its antigen is unknown.

The germline gives CDR1 LGHNA, CDR2 YSLEER. Unmatched junction bases numbered 9, after V lost 4 bases and J lost 4 bases. The CDR3 extends over 16 amino acids. This sample comprised peripheral blood, obtained 28 days after the second AZD1222 dose. This sequence was found in an adult who received the AZD1222 COVID-19 vaccine. The genes are TRBV4-3 and TRBJ1-4; 7 bases match TRBD1. The CDR3 DNA reads TGCGCCAGCAGCCGATACCGGGACAGCTTTAATGAAAAACTGTTTTTT. Amino acid sequence: CASSRYRDSFNEKLFF.